A few counts support the clone carrying this T cell receptor (beta chain). Its antigen remains unknown. These donors were members of the 120-subject validation cohort, a group separate from the approximately 670-subject first cohort. This sample was taken from a study of cytomegalovirus exposure and HLA in healthy donors. Clones were read by immunoSEQ multiplex PCR, and TCRdb kept only the in-frame ones, dropping some. The sample lists 90,000 to 150,000 clones; about 85% were seen once. In germline, CDR1 is SGHRS, CDR2 YFSETQ. The germline V and J ends were trimmed by 0 bases and 0 bases, with 10 bases remaining between them. The length of the CDR3 is 15 residues. Study observations and caveats: Among the CMV-associated chains, three were confirmed in vitro as specific for CMV antigens. Most TCR sequences proved rare, with some public TCRs found in many donors.

The TCR originated in a woman in her 30s in good health and CMV-seronegative. The chain uses TRBV5-1 and TRBJ2-7; possible D gene TRBD2, 6 bases. The sample taken for sequencing was PBMCs. The CDR3 DNA follows: TGCGCCAGCAGCTTGGAAATAGCGGTCTCCTACGAGCAGTACTTC. This codes for CASSLEIAVSYEQYF.